The T cell receptor beta chain under discussion was sequenced for a study of T cells after yellow fever vaccination. Study overall: The SMART-Seq v4 Ultra Low Input method served to prepare the low-cell-number fractions.

TCRdb independently ran MiXCR on the 5' RACE reads; one entry per CDR3 protein. The sample holds about 370,000 distinct CDR3 sequences, roughly 10% seen once. Study-wide findings and caveats: The secondary T-cell response peaked on day 5, not day 15, but was weaker. Abundant clonotypes from the bulk population could have been carried over as contaminants into FACS-sorted repertoires.

There are a few counts of this clonotype. Its antigen remains unknown. This TCR derives from a man aged 18 to 35 who received the YFV17D yellow fever vaccine. The source material was PBMCs, sampled on the day of the first yellow fever vaccination.

As DNA, the CDR3 is TGCGCCAGCGGCTGGGACAGGAACTATGGCTACACCTTC. This sequence encodes CASGWDRNYGYTF. The chain has TRBV10-2 and TRBJ1-2; TRBD1 matches at 8 bases. Germline values: CDR1 WSHSY, CDR2 SAAADI. Losses at the gene ends were 8 bases for V and 2 bases for J; bases not matched to a gene: 4. The CDR3 loop spans 13 amino acids.